The clone carrying this T cell receptor beta chain was recorded a few times. The data originate from a study of blood T cell repertoires in COVID-19. Trimming shortened V by 2 bases and J by 5 bases, and 14 bases separated the two germline ends. CDR1 is SGHRS, CDR2 YFSETQ, per germline. CDR3 length: 16 amino acids. Profiling relied on immunoSEQ multiplex PCR, and the TCRdb table lists in-frame clones only, not all of them. Among roughly 380,000 clones listed, 70% to 90% were seen once. Sequencing input: peripheral blood. The chain carries TRBV5-1 and TRBJ1-6, with D unclear. This clonotype originated in a woman between 40 and 50 years old with COVID-19, enrolled during active disease. The CDR3 loop is CASSLVTQSDNSPLHF. The CDR3 DNA is TGCGCCAGCAGCTTAGTAACACAAAGTGATAATTCACCCCTCCACTTT. The full variable domain, completed using reference TRBV5-1 and TRBJ1-6, is KAGVTQTPRYLIKTRGQQVTLSCSPISGHRSVSWYQQTPGQGLQFLFEYFSETQRNKGNFPGRFSGRQFSNSRSEMNVSTLELGDSALYLCASSLVTQSDNSPLHFGNGTRLTVT.